These 28 T cell receptor beta chains came from one sample sequenced in a study of T cells in women clearing cervical HPV infection. The protocol was immunoSEQ multiplex PCR, while the TCRdb copy is restricted to in-frame clones and leaves out a portion. Here the sample table reports about 35,000 clones. Sample: blood buffy coat. The source of these receptors is a woman aged 18 to 75 with a cervical HPV16 infection that either progressed to CIN3+ or cleared (not recorded which).

Remarks on this clone: The observed sequence ends 3 residues before the CDR3 terminus, with the missing tail filled in from the germline J gene. The chain is built from TRBV18 and TRBJ2-1; D might be TRBD2 (5 bases). This CDR3 has 14 amino acids. CDR1 and CDR2 (germline): KGHSH, LQKENI. The V end was cut by 3 bases, the J end by 8 bases, with 14 bases between. CDR3 DNA, as far as it was read: TGTGCCAGCTCACCGCTAGCCCAGAAGGATGAG. Amino acids: CASSPLAQKDE. The complete CDR3 reads CASSPLAQKDEQFF.

Comment on this clone: The read is 3 residues too short to cover the CDR3 end, so that end is filled in from the germline J gene. This sequence joins TRBV20-1 and TRBJ1-1; TRBD1 agrees at 10 bases. V lost 4 bases to trimming and J lost 3 bases; unmatched junction nucleotides: 5. The V gene's germline CDR1 is DFQATT and CDR2 SNEGSKA (reference sequence). This CDR3 is 14 amino acids long. CDR3 sequence reads: CSAIRQGADTEAFF. The sequenced part of the CDR3 DNA is TGCAGTGCTATAAGACAGGGGGCGGACACTGAA.

CDR3: CASSEPGQLFYGYTF. The DNA read from the CDR3 is TGTGCCAGCAGTGAACCGGGACAGCTATTCTATGGC. The rearrangement uses TRBV2 and TRBJ1-2; 7 bases are shared with TRBD1. Coverage ceases 3 residues before the CDR3 finishes, and the germline J gene fills in the end. V gave up 2 bases and J gave up 4 bases; unmatched junction bases: 7. The CDR3 contains 15 residues. The V gene's germline CDR1 is SNHLY and CDR2 FYNNEI.

A word on this clone: Sequencing ends 3 residues short of the CDR3 end; the germline J gene provides the rest. The J gene is TRBJ2-7, the V gene TRBV19, with 14 nucleotides matching TRBD2. This CDR3 is built from 15 residues. J gave up 0 bases and V 8 bases, and 3 bases lay outside the gene matches. Germline assignment: CDR1 LNHDA and CDR2 SQIVND (reference sequence). CDR3 DNA, as far as it was read: TGTGCCAGTCGGACTAGCGGGGGGTCCTCCTACGAG. Residues: CASRTSGGSSYE. The whole CDR3 sequence is CASRTSGGSSYEQYF. The variable domain in full, with the rest retrieved from reference TRBV19 and TRBJ2-7, is DGGITQSPKYLFRKEGQNVTLSCEQNLNHDAMYWYRQDPGQGLRLIYYSQIVNDFQKGDIAEGYSVSREKKESFPLTVTSAQKNPTAFYLCASRTSGGSSYEQYFGPGTRLTVT.

With respect to this clone: The read is 3 residues too short to cover the CDR3 end, so that end is filled in from the germline J gene. The V and J genes are TRBV5-1 and TRBJ2-7, with 7 bases fitting TRBD2. V dropped 7 bases and J dropped 5; count of bases not matched to a gene: 15. The CDR3 contains 15 residues. CDR1 is SGHRS, CDR2 YFSETQ, per germline. CDR3 amino acids: CASRTPGLRAHEQYF. The CDR3 DNA, read in part, is TGCGCCAGCCGCACACCGGGACTAAGGGCGCACGAG.

With respect to this clone: The read ends 3 residues shy of where the CDR3 ends; the end is completed using the germline J gene. The genes are TRBV2 and TRBJ1-2; possibly TRBD1 for D (5 bases). The CDR3 contains 14 residues. Germline assignment: CDR1 SNHLY and CDR2 FYNNEI. CDR3 DNA, as far as it was read: TGTGCCAGCAGGGGACTAGCGGGAGGGCACGAC. It is translated as CASRGLAGGHD. The full CDR3 protein reads CASRGLAGGHDYTF. The variable domain in full, with the rest retrieved from reference TRBV2 and TRBJ1-2, is EPEVTQTPSHQVTQMGQEVILRCVPISNHLYFYWYRQILGQKVEFLVSFYNNEISEKSEIFDDQFSVERPDGSNFTLKIRSTKLEDSAMYFCASRGLAGGHDYTFGSGTRLTVV.

In regard to this clone: The read ends 3 residues early relative to the CDR3; the germline J gene fills the gap. The V and J genes are TRBV2 and TRBJ2-5, with 12 bases aligning to TRBD1. Germline CDR1 is SNHLY and CDR2 is FYNNEI. The CDR3 totals 16 residues. Losses at the gene ends were 6 bases for V and 0 bases for J; bases not matched to a gene: 5. Here the CDR3 reads CASRRGQGAYQETQYF. The DNA read from the CDR3 is TGTGCCAGCAGGCGGGGACAGGGGGCGTACCAAGAGACC.

Note on this clone: The read is 3 residues too short to cover the CDR3 end, so that end is filled in from the germline J gene. The rearrangement uses TRBV19 and TRBJ1-2; 9 bases line up with TRBD1. Germline values: CDR1 LNHDA, CDR2 SQIVND (reference sequence). The CDR3 has 14 residues. The sequenced CDR3 bases are TGTGCCAGTAGTATTCCCGGACAGGGGAACGAC. It codes for CASSIPGQGND. The full CDR3 reads CASSIPGQGNDYTF.

Regarding this clone: The CDR3 end lies 3 residues beyond the end of the read and is filled in from the germline J gene. This chain links TRBV19 with TRBJ1-5; TRBD1 agrees at 8 bases. V lost 5 bases to trimming and J lost 7 bases; unmatched junction nucleotides: 10. This CDR3 has 15 amino acids. Germline CDR1 is LNHDA and CDR2 is SQIVND (reference sequence). CDR3 sequence reads: CASSGATGVGQPQHF. The DNA read from the CDR3 is TGTGCCAGTAGTGGGGCGACAGGGGTTGGCCAGCCC.

As concerns this clone: The read comes to an end 3 residues before the CDR3 does, leaving the germline J gene to fill in the end. The gene calls are TRBV19 and TRBJ2-1; 11 nucleotides match TRBD2. V was pared by 7 bases and J by 5 bases, with 7 bases of the junction left unmatched. This CDR3 is 15 amino acids long. From germline, CDR1 is LNHDA and CDR2 SQIVND (reference sequence). CDR3 region: CASMLTSGGHNEQFF. The sequenced part of the CDR3 DNA is TGTGCCAGTATGTTAACTAGCGGGGGCCACAATGAG.

On this clone: The read gets to within 3 residues of the CDR3 end, and the germline J gene fills in the rest. The genes are TRBV2 and TRBJ2-5, with D perhaps matching TRBD2 (5 bases). Trimming cost V 4 bases and J 1 base, with 13 bases left between them. CDR1 is SNHLY, CDR2 FYNNEI, per germline. The CDR3 has 15 residues. The CDR3 loop reads CASSAQGLIQETQYF. CDR3 DNA, as far as it was read: TGTGCCAGCAGTGCCCAAGGACTTATCCAAGAGACC.

As concerns this clone: The read comes to an end 3 residues before the CDR3 does, leaving the germline J gene to fill in the end. This chain connects TRBV5-1 to TRBJ1-2; TRBD1 agrees at 7 bases. This CDR3 is built from 14 residues. Germline V gene lookup returns CDR1 SGHRS and CDR2 YFSETQ. Partial CDR3 DNA: TGCGCCAGCAGCTTGGGTCTTTCCGGACAGGCC. This translates into CASSLGLSGQA. The full-length CDR3 reads as CASSLGLSGQAYTF. The full variable domain, completed using reference TRBV5-1 and TRBJ1-2, is KAGVTQTPRYLIKTRGQQVTLSCSPISGHRSVSWYQQTPGQGLQFLFEYFSETQRNKGNFPGRFSGRQFSNSRSEMNVSTLELGDSALYLCASSLGLSGQAYTFGSGTRLTVV.

Of note for this clone: The missing CDR3 end, 3 residues past where the read stops, is filled in from the germline J gene. V and J are TRBV5-4 and TRBJ1-2; D is possibly TRBD1 (6 bases). This CDR3 region has 13 residues. Trimming cost V 4 bases and J 6 bases, with 13 bases left between them. In germline, CDR1 is SGHNT, CDR2 YYREEE (reference sequence). The sequenced CDR3 bases are TGTGCCAGCAGCCGTGACAGGATCCATGGC. Residues: CASSRDRIHG. The CDR3 in full is CASSRDRIHGYTF.

About this clone itself: The read ends 3 residues before the CDR3 terminus; that terminus is restored from the germline J gene. The J gene is TRBJ2-3, the V gene TRBV19, with 8 bases fitting TRBD2. Germline values: CDR1 LNHDA, CDR2 SQIVND (reference sequence). Trimming removed 1 base from V and 0 bases from J; junction bases left unmatched: 3. This CDR3 is 16 amino acids long. CDR3 DNA (partial): TGTGCCAGTAGTATAGCCAGCGGGAGTAGCACAGATACG. It encodes CASSIASGSSTDT. The complete CDR3 reads CASSIASGSSTDTQYF.

Points on this clone: The CDR3 end is not reached by the read, which stops 3 residues before it; the germline J gene fills it in. V is TRBV3-1 (or the pseudogene TRBV3-2) and J is TRBJ2-7, with 7 positions matching TRBD2. CDR3 length: 15 residues. V dropped 5 bases and J dropped 2; count of bases not matched to a gene: 9. Germline lookup yields CDR1 LGHDT and CDR2 YNNKEL (reference sequence). CDR3 protein: CASSISGVPTYEQYF. The part of the CDR3 DNA that was read is TGTGCCAGCAGCATCAGCGGGGTTCCGACCTACGAG.

Note on this clone: The CDR3 goes on 3 residues after the read ends, and that part is filled in from the germline J gene. This chain uses TRBV5-8 with TRBJ2-2, with a tentative D call TRBD2 (5 bases). The CDR3 contains 14 residues. CDR1 and CDR2 from the germline V gene are SGHTS and YDEGEE. The covered CDR3 bases are TGTGCCAGCAGCTTCGACACGACTAATGAAAAG. Translation gives CASSFDTTNEK. The entire CDR3 reads CASSFDTTNEKLFF.

CDR3 bases read: TGCGCCAGCAGCGGACAGGGACTCCGACCTATGGGC. Protein sequence: CASSGQGLRPMG. The whole CDR3 sequence is CASSGQGLRPMGYTF. This chain joins TRBV10-1 and TRBJ1-2; 8 bases align to TRBD1. The read gets to within 3 residues of the CDR3 end, and the germline J gene fills in the rest. The CDR3 has 15 residues. CDR1 and CDR2 (germline): WNHNN, SYGVQD (reference sequence).

Comment on this clone: The sequenced fragment ends 3 residues before the CDR3 boundary, so the rest is inferred from the germline J gene. The chain recombines TRBV20-1 with TRBJ2-5; tentatively, D is TRBD1 (6 bases). V dropped 4 bases and J dropped 4 bases, with 10 bases sitting between them. The germline V gene has CDR1 DFQATT and CDR2 SNEGSKA (reference sequence). The CDR3 is 12 amino acids. CDR3 loop: CSATRGIETQYF. The sequenced part of the CDR3 DNA is TGCAGTGCTACCAGGGGAATAGAGACC.

This CDR3 reads CAWGVGQGRNTEAFF. The part of the CDR3 DNA that was read is TGTGCCTGGGGGGTGGGACAGGGACGGAACACTGAA. The chain recombines TRBV30 with TRBJ1-1; 9 nucleotides align to TRBD1. With the read ending 3 residues before the CDR3 end, the germline J gene is used to fill in that end. This CDR3 region has 15 residues. V gave up 5 bases and J gave up 1 base; unmatched junction bases: 8. Germline V lookup: CDR1 GTSNPN, CDR2 SVGIG (reference sequence).

As for this clone: The sequence runs out 3 residues before the end of the CDR3; the remainder is reconstructed from the germline J gene. V is TRBV18 and J is TRBJ1-6, with a possible D match to TRBD1 (5 bases). The ends were cut back, 3 bases at V and 10 bases at J, with 10 bases in the middle. Germline V gene sequence: CDR1 KGHSH, CDR2 LQKENI. This CDR3 comprises 13 residues. CDR3 sequence reads: CASSPQGGSPLHF. The part of the CDR3 DNA that was read is TGTGCCAGCTCACCGCAGGGTGGATCACCC.

A remark on this clone: The CDR3 end is not reached by the read, which stops 3 residues before it; the germline J gene fills it in. The chain couples TRBV9 to TRBJ1-2; TRBD1 is a possible D gene (5 bases). The CDR3 contains 13 residues. Germline CDR1 reads SGDLS; CDR2 reads YYNGEE. The CDR3 sequence: CASSVEGLGGYTF. CDR3 DNA, as far as it was read: TGTGCCAGCAGCGTAGAGGGACTTGGGGGC.

Considering frequency, this clone is medium-sized. The sequenced fragment ends 3 residues before the CDR3 boundary, so the rest is inferred from the germline J gene. The rearrangement uses TRBV18 and TRBJ2-3; D may be TRBD1 (6 bases). V lost 2 bases, J lost 2 bases, and 11 bases lay in between. CDR1 is KGHSH, CDR2 LQKENI, per germline. The CDR3 spans 15 residues. Partial CDR3 DNA: TGTGCCAGCTCACCAACGACAGGTTCCACAGATACG. This codes for CASSPTTGSTDT. The CDR3, in full, reads CASSPTTGSTDTQYF.

Points on this clone: The read gets to within 3 residues of the CDR3 end, and the germline J gene fills in the rest. V is TRBV14 and J is TRBJ2-1; 9 bases match TRBD2. Trimming cost V 4 bases and J 6 bases; bases outside gene matches: 13. CDR1 SGHDN and CDR2 FVKESK come from the germline V gene. The CDR3 consists of 17 residues. The sequenced CDR3 bases are TGTGCCAGCAGCCCAGAACCGGGCGGGGGGGCCTTCAATGAG. Encoded protein: CASSPEPGGGAFNE. The CDR3 as a whole reads CASSPEPGGGAFNEQFF.

Of note for this clone: The read finishes 3 residues shy of the CDR3 end, and the germline J gene is used to complete it. The rearrangement joins TRBV7-6 to TRBJ2-3; D may be TRBD1 (6 bases). The CDR3 extends over 15 amino acids. The germline gives CDR1 SGHVS, CDR2 FNYEAQ. V lost 1 base to trimming and J lost 5 bases, with 13 bases between them. This CDR3 reads CASSLDRDVRDTQYF. CDR3 bases read: TGTGCCAGCAGCTTAGACAGGGATGTACGAGATACG.

On this clone itself: A junction boundary mismatches the germline segment, possibly from a read error. The sequence runs out 3 residues before the end of the CDR3; the remainder is reconstructed from the germline J gene. The identical CDR3 is also encoded by other nucleotide sequences in the sample. This chain connects TRBV7-8 to TRBJ1-3; D is unresolved. The CDR3 totals 15 residues. Germline assignment: CDR1 SGHVS and CDR2 FQNEAQ. The DNA read from the CDR3 is TGTGCCAGCAGCTTAGTTGCTAGCTCTGGAAACACG. Translation gives CASSLVASSGNT. The CDR3 reads in full as CASSLVASSGNTIYF.

A word on this clone: The read gets to within 3 residues of the CDR3 end, and the germline J gene fills in the rest. V usage is TRBV7-6 and J usage is TRBJ1-1; 7 bases agree with TRBD1. The CDR3 consists of 14 residues. From germline, CDR1 is SGHVS and CDR2 FNYEAQ. With 4 bases clipped from V and 5 bases from J, the junction kept 7 bases outside the gene matches. The sequenced part of the CDR3 DNA is TGTGCCAGCAGCTCGACAGGGCTTGGGACTGAA. Protein: CASSSTGLGTE. The complete CDR3 protein is CASSSTGLGTEAFF.

Notes on this clone: The CDR3 end falls 3 residues outside the read, so it is completed with the germline J gene. This chain links TRBV18 with TRBJ2-3, with 8 positions matching TRBD2. The length of the CDR3 is 14 residues. The V segment lost 2 bases and the J segment 7 bases; nucleotides outside the gene matches: 5. Per germline, CDR1 KGHSH and CDR2 LQKENI. CDR3 DNA (partial): TGTGCCAGCTCACCAACAGCGGGGGAAAATACG. Encoded protein: CASSPTAGENT. The complete CDR3 sequence is CASSPTAGENTQYF.

As concerns this clone: One junction end does not reproduce the germline sequence, and a read error may be involved. The CDR3 extends 3 residues past the end of the read, so its final part is completed from the germline J gene. The chain carries TRBV5-6 and TRBJ2-3; 7 nucleotides line up with TRBD1. The CDR3 length is 14 residues. Germline lookup yields CDR1 SGHDT and CDR2 YYEEEE. The CDR3: CASSDRVGTGTQYF. CDR3 bases read: TGTGCCAGCAGCGACAGGGTGGGAACAGGTACG.